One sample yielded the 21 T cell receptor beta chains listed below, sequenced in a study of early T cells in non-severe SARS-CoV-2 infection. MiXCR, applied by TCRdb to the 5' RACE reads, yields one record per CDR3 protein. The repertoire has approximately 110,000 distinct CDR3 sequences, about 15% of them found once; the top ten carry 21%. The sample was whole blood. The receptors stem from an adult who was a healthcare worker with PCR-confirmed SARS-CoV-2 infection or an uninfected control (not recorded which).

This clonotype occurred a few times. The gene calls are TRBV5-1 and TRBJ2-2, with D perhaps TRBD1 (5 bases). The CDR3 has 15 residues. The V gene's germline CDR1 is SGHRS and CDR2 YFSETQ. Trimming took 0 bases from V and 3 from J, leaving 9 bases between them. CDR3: CASSLGQGDTGELFF. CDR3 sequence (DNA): TGCGCCAGCAGCTTGGGGCAGGGCGACACCGGGGAGCTGTTTTTT.

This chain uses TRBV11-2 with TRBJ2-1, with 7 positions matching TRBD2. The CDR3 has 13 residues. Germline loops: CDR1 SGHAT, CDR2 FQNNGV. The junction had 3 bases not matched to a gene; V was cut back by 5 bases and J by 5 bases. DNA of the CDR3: TGTGCCAGCAGCACGGGACTAAACAATGAGCAGTTCTTC. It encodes CASSTGLNNEQFF. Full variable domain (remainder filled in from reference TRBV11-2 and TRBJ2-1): EAGVAQSPRYKIIEKRQSVAFWCNPISGHATLYWYQQILGQGPKLLIQFQNNGVVDDSQLPKDRFSAERLKGVDSTLKIQPAKLEDSAVYLCASSTGLNNEQFFGPGTRLTVL.

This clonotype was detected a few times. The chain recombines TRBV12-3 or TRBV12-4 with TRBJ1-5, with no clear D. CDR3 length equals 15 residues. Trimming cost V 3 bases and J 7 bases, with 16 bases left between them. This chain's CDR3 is CASSFGDTALQPQHF. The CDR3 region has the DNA TGTGCCAGCAGTTTTGGGGATACAGCACTGCAGCCCCAGCATTTT.

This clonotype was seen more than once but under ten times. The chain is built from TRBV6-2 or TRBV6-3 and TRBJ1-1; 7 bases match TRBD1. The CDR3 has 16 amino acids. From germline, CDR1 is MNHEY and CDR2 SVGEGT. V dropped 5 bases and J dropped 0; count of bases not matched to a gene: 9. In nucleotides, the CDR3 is TGTGCCAGCAGTGGCCGGGACAGCAACATGAACACTGAAGCTTTCTTT. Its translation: CASSGRDSNMNTEAFF.

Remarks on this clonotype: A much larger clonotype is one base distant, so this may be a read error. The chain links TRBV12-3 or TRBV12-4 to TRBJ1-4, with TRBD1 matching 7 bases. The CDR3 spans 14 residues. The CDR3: CANSPTGRDEKLFF. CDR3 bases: TGTGCCAACAGTCCGACAGGGAGGGATGAAAAACTGTTTTTT.

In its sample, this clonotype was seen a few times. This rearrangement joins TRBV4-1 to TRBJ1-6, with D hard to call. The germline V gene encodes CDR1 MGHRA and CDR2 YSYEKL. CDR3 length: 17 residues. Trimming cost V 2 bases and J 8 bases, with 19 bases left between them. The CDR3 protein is CASSQLRPLLSDSPLHF. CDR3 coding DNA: TGCGCCAGCAGCCAACTTAGGCCGTTGCTCTCCGATTCACCCCTCCACTTT.

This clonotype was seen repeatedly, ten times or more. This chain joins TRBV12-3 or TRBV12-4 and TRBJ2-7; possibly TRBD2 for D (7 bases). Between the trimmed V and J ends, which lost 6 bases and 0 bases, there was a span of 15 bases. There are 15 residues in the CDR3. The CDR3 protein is CASSEGGDPSYEQYF. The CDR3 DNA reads TGTGCCAGCAGCGAGGGGGGGGACCCCTCCTACGAGCAGTACTTC.

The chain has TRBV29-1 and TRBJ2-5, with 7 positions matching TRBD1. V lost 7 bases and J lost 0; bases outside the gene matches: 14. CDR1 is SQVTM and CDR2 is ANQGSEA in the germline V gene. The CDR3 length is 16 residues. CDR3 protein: CSAIPRDSRYQETQYF. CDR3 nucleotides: TGCAGCGCCATTCCCCGGGACAGCCGGTACCAAGAGACCCAGTACTTC.

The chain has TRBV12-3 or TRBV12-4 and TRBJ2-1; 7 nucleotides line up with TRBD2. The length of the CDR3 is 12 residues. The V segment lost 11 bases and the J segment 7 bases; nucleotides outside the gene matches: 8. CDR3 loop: CAGGGSLNEQFF. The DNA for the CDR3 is TGTGCCGGGGGAGGGTCCCTAAATGAGCAGTTCTTC.

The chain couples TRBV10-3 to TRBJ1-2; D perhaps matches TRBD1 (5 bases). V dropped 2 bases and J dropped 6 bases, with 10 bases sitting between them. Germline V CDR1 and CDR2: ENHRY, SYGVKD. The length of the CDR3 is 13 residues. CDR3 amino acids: CAISEQGVHGYTF. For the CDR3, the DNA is TGTGCCATCAGTGAGCAGGGCGTGCATGGCTACACCTTC.

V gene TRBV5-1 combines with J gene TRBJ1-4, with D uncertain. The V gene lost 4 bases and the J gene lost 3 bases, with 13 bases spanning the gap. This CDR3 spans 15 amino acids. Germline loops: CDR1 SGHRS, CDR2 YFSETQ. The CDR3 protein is CASSPNVPANEKLFF. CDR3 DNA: TGCGCCAGCAGCCCGAATGTCCCTGCTAATGAAAAACTGTTTTTT.

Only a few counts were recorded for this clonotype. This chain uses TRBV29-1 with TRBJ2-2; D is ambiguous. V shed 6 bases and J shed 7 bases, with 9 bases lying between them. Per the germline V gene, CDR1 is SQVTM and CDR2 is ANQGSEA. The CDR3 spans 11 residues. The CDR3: CSVLGFGELFF. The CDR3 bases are TGCAGCGTCCTGGGGTTCGGGGAGCTGTTTTTT.

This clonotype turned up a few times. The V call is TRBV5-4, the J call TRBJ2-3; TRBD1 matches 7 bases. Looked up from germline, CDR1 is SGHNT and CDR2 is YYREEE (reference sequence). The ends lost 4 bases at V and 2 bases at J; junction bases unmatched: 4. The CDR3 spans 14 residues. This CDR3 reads CASSLGGYTDTQYF. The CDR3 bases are TGTGCCAGCAGCCTAGGGGGCTACACAGATACGCAGTATTTT. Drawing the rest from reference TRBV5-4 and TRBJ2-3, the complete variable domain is ETGVTQSPTHLIKTRGQQVTLRCSSQSGHNTVSWYQQALGQGPQFIFQYYREEENGRGNFPPRFSGLQFPNYSSELNVNALELDDSALYLCASSLGGYTDTQYFGPGTRLTVL.

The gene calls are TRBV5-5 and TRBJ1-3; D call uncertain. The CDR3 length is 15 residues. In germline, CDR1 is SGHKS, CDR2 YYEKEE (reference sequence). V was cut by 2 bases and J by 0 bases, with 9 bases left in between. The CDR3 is CASSFTDYSGNTIYF. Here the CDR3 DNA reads TGTGCCAGCAGCTTTACCGACTACTCTGGAAACACCATATATTTT.

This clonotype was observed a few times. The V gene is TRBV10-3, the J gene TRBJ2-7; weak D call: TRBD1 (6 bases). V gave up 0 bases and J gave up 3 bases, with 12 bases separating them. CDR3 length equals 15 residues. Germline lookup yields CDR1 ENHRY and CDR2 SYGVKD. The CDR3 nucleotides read TGTGCCATCAGTGAGTCGCGACAGGATAACTACGAGCAGTACTTC. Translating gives CAISESRQDNYEQYF.

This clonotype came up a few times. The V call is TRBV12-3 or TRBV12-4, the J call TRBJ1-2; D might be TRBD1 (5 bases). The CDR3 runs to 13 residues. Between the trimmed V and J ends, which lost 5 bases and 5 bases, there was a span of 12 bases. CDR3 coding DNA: TGTGCCAGCAGTCCCAGCAGGGCTTATGGCTACACCTTC. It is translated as CASSPSRAYGYTF.

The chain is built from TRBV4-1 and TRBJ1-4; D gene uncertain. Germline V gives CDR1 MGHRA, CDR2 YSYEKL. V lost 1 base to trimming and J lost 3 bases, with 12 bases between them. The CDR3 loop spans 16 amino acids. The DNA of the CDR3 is TGCGCCAGCAGCCAAGCCGGCCACGGAGCTAATGAAAAACTGTTTTTT. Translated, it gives CASSQAGHGANEKLFF.

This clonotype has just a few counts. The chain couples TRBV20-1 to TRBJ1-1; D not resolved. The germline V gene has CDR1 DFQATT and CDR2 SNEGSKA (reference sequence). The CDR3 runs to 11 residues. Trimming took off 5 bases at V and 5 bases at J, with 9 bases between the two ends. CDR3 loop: CSARSGTEAFF. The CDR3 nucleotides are TGCAGTGCTCGTAGCGGGACTGAAGCTTTCTTT.

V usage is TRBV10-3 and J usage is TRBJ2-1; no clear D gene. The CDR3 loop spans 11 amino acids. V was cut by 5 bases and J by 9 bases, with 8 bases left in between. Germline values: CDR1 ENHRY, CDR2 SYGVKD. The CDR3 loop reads CAISSNGEQFF. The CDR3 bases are TGTGCCATCAGTAGTAACGGTGAGCAGTTCTTC.

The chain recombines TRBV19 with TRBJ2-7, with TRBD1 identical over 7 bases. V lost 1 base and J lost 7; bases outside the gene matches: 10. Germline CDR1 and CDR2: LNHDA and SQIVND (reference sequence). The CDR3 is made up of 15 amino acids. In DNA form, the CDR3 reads TGTGCCAGTAGTATAGGTGGGACAGTCTTGGAAGAGCAGTACTTC. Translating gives CASSIGGTVLEEQYF.

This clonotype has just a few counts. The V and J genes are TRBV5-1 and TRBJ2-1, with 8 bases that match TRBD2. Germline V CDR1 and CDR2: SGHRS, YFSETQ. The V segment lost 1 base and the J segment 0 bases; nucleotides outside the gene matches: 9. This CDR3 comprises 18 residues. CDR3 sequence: CASSLYGGAPPSYNEQFF. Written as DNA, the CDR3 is TGCGCCAGCAGCTTGTACGGGGGGGCCCCACCCTCCTACAATGAGCAGTTCTTC.